The sequence of this T cell receptor (beta chain) was determined in a study of shared clonotypes between healthy human individuals. J gave up 4 bases and V 0 bases, and 15 bases lay outside the gene matches. The germline V gene encodes CDR1 SGHDN and CDR2 FVKESK. This CDR3 spans 19 amino acids. Repertoires were generated with immunoSEQ multiplex PCR, while TCRdb's copy carries only in-frame clones and drops some. Of more than 550,000 clones listed, around 77% are singletons. This chain joins TRBV14 and TRBJ2-1; 7 nucleotides agree with TRBD2. This TCR came from a woman aged 25 to 39 in good health. Sequencing was carried out using memory CD4+ T cells sorted from blood. Sample subset: CD45RA-negative fraction. The CDR3 protein is CASSQDSVGLAVIYNEQFF. The CDR3 DNA follows: TGTGCCAGCAGCCAAGATTCGGTTGGGCTAGCGGTTATATACAATGAGCAGTTCTTC.